The rows below give T cell receptor beta chains drawn from one sample of a study of patients and donors after allogeneic stem cell transplantation. TCRdb reanalysed the RT-PCR reads using MiXCR and keeps one entry per CDR3 protein. Among over 400,000 distinct CDR3 sequences, roughly 16% were seen once, and the ten largest hold 7.2%. The material sequenced was blood, either unsorted or a sorted T cell fraction (not recorded which). Receptor source: a human donor who was either an allogeneic HSCT recipient or a stem cell or donor lymphocyte infusion donor (not recorded which). It is not recorded whose cells these are; they may come from a transplant donor. CDR3s include the opening cysteine and the closing phenylalanine or tryptophan. The D gene is left open where the match is weak. Not every row has a clone size; where given, it reads once, few, many or a size class.

clone_size j_call d_call v_call cdr3_nt cdr3_aa
NA TRBJ2-1 NA TRBV4-1 TGCGCCAGCAGCCAAGATCTAGGTAGGGTAGCCCCTTTCAATGAGCAGTTCTTC CASSQDLGRVAPFNEQFF
NA TRBJ1-2 TRBD1 TRBV2 TGTGCCAGCAGGGGGGGGACAGGTAAAACTGTTGGCTACACCTTC CASRGGTGKTVGYTF
NA TRBJ1-1 NA TRBV19 TGTGCCAGTTCAAACTTTAGGGGGGAAGCTTTCTTT CASSNFRGEAFF
NA TRBJ2-6 NA TRBV28 TGTGCCAGCAGTCCAGTCAGCTCTGGGGCCAACGTCCTGACTTTC CASSPVSSGANVLTF
NA TRBJ2-5 NA TRBV4-1 TGCGCCAGCAGGGGCCATCGAATCCAAGAGACCCAGTACTTC CASRGHRIQETQYF
few TRBJ1-6 NA TRBV7-8 TGTGCCAGCAGTGCCGGCGGGGTCGATTCACCCCTCCACTTT CASSAGGVDSPLHF
many TRBJ1-3 NA TRBV14 TGTGCCAGCAGCCAACTGGAGCGGGGAAACACCATATATTTT CASSQLERGNTIYF
NA TRBJ1-1 NA TRBV7-9 TGTGCCAGCAGCCCCGCACGGACCGGAGCTTTCTTT CASSPARTGAFF
NA TRBJ1-1 TRBD1 TRBV18 TGTGCCAGCTCACAACTTCCGGGACAGGGGAAAGGGAACACTGAAGCTTTCTTT CASSQLPGQGKGNTEAFF
few TRBJ2-1 NA TRBV4-1 TGCGCCAGCAGCCAGGTCCTCACATCTCACTACAATGAGCAGTTCTTC CASSQVLTSHYNEQFF
NA TRBJ2-7 NA TRBV3-1 TGTGCCAGCAGCCGACCGGGACGACTATCCTACGAGCAGTACTTC CASSRPGRLSYEQYF
NA TRBJ2-1 NA TRBV18 TGTGCCAGCTCTCAACCTCGGGGGCGCTCCTACAATGAGCAGTTCTTC CASSQPRGRSYNEQFF
few TRBJ2-1 TRBD2 TRBV7-9 TGTGCCAGCAGCTTAAAGCGGGAGCTTCCTCGGCATGAGCAGTTCTTC CASSLKRELPRHEQFF
NA TRBJ2-1 TRBD2 TRBV11-3 TGTGCCAGCAGCCTAGGACTAGCGGGGGCCATCAATGAGCAGTTCTTC CASSLGLAGAINEQFF
many TRBJ2-2 TRBD1 TRBV6-1 TGTGCCAGCAGCGGACAGGGTAACACCGGGGAGCTGTTTTTT CASSGQGNTGELFF
NA TRBJ2-1 TRBD2 TRBV19 TGTGCCAGTAGTATAGGGCTAGCGGGAGTTCCTTCCTACAATGAGCAATTCTTC CASSIGLAGVPSYNEQFF
NA TRBJ2-2 NA TRBV5-1 TGCGCCAGCAGCTTGTATGAAGGGGACACCGGGGAGCTGTTTTTT CASSLYEGDTGELFF
NA TRBJ2-7 NA TRBV6-1 TGTGCCAGCAGTGGCCCGGGACACACAAACCGAGCAAGGTCCTACGAGCAGTACTTC CASSGPGHTNRARSYEQYF
NA TRBJ1-5 NA TRBV20-1 TGCAGTGCTAAACAGGGAGGGGATAGCAATCAGCCCCAGCATTTT CSAKQGGDSNQPQHF
NA TRBJ1-1 NA TRBV15 TGTGCCACCAGCAGAGACCACCGCACTGAAGCTTTCTTT CATSRDHRTEAFF
NA TRBJ2-5 NA TRBV5-6 TGTGCCAGCAGCTTCGCGACTGGACGGATCCAAGAGACCCAGTACTTC CASSFATGRIQETQYF
NA TRBJ2-2 NA TRBV6-2/TRBV6-3 TGTGCCAGCAGCCGCCCCAGGGGGGGCCTCACCGGGGAGCTGTTTTTT CASSRPRGGLTGELFF
NA TRBJ2-1 NA TRBV5-5 TGTGCCAGCAGCTTGGGAACAGGGACCGAGCAGTTCTTC CASSLGTGTEQFF
many TRBJ2-5 NA TRBV29-1 TGCAGCTACTTACGGACTCAAGAGACCCAGTACTTC CSYLRTQETQYF
NA TRBJ2-3 TRBD2 TRBV20-1 TGCAGTGCCTATTCTAGCGGGAGGTCCAAAGATACGCAGTATTTT CSAYSSGRSKDTQYF
few TRBJ2-1 TRBD1 TRBV10-2 TGCGCCAGCAGGGGACAGGGAGCTGAGCAGTTCTTC CASRGQGAEQFF
few TRBJ2-1 NA TRBV2 TGTGCCAGCAGGGGGAGGTGGTACAATGAGCAGTTCTTC CASRGRWYNEQFF
NA TRBJ1-1 NA TRBV27 TGTGCCAGCAGTTTGGGTTGGAGCCGAGAGAACACTGAAGCTTTCTTT CASSLGWSRENTEAFF